This TCR beta chain was sequenced in a study of Tregs in tolerant kidney transplant recipients. Whole-study results and caveats: The most relevant donor-specific Treg TCRbeta repertoire apparently came from expansion with activated donor B cells. Tolerant patients' donor-specific Tregs expanded beyond overall Tregs, suggesting antigen-driven growth. The small number of patients limits these findings pending further validation.

Recipients received nonmyeloablative bone marrow transplants from related graft donors, with transient mixed chimerism. Unstimulated regulatory T cells (CD4+CD25+CD127-), CD4+CD25- non-regulatory cells, CD4 and CD8 cells were FACS-sorted from thawed PBMCs. Only in-frame clones appear in the TCRdb table, and some are missing; sequencing was by immunoSEQ multiplex PCR. The listing contains about 23,000 clones. Note on this clone: Its antigen is as yet unknown. The observed sequence ends 3 residues before the CDR3 terminus, with the missing tail filled in from the germline J gene.

There are 16 residues in the CDR3. Looked up from germline, CDR1 is ENHRY and CDR2 is SYGVKD. Trimming took 7 bases from V and 0 from J; bases not matched to a gene: 11. The chain links TRBV10-3 to TRBJ1-2; 7 bases fit TRBD1. This clonotype was sampled from a human patient who received a combined kidney and bone marrow transplant. Among the T cells, some may be from the graft donor. This specimen consisted of CD4+ T cells from blood (PBMCs), obtained 6 months after the transplant. The CDR3 DNA, read in part, is TGTGCCATCACCGGAGGACAGGAGAAAGCTAACTATGGC. It yields the protein CAITGGQEKANYG. The full-length CDR3 reads as CAITGGQEKANYGYTF.